Shown below are 30 T cell receptor beta chains from a single sample sequenced in a study of T cells in Graves' hyperthyroidism and ophthalmopathy. Amplification of TCR beta CDR3 regions used RNA as the template. In the first-round RT-PCR of the TCR CDR3, the HTBI primer set was used. TCRdb used MiXCR to reprocess the multiplex PCR reads, holding one entry per CDR3 protein. This table has about 500,000 distinct CDR3 sequences, under 20% appearing once. The source material was blood. All receptors derive from a woman between 18 and 29 years old with Graves' ophthalmopathy.

This clonotype was seen at least ten times. The CDR3 reads CASSDREGDEQYF. CDR3 sequence (DNA): TGTGCCAGCAGCGACAGGGAAGGAGACGAGCAGTACTTC. This chain joins TRBV28 and TRBJ2-7; 7 bases are a match to TRBD1. CDR1 and CDR2 (germline): MDHEN, SYDVKM. This CDR3 contains 13 residues. V was pared by 6 bases and J by 5 bases, with 7 bases of the junction left unmatched.

A single count supports this clonotype. The chain employs TRBV4-1 and TRBJ2-3; the match to TRBD1 covers 8 bases. Germline CDR1 is MGHRA and CDR2 is YSYEKL. V trimming: 4 bases; J trimming: 5 bases; junction bases outside the gene matches: 8. The CDR3 runs to 15 residues. In nucleotides, the CDR3 is TGCGCCAGCAGCCGGCAGGACAGGGCGGGAGATACGCAGTATTTT. Translated, it gives CASSRQDRAGDTQYF.

This clonotype was found a few times. This sequence joins TRBV4-3 and TRBJ2-1, with 10 bases matching TRBD2. CDR1 is LGHNA and CDR2 is YSLEER in the germline V gene. The CDR3 loop spans 18 amino acids. The V segment lost 1 base and the J segment 3 bases; nucleotides outside the gene matches: 9. CDR3 coding DNA: TGCGCCAGCAGCCAAGGGCCTAAGACTAGCGGGTTCTACAATGAGCAGTTCTTC. Its translation: CASSQGPKTSGFYNEQFF.

This clonotype was recorded many times. This sequence joins TRBV28 and TRBJ2-3; 8 bases are a match to TRBD1. This CDR3 has 15 amino acids. Germline CDR1 reads MDHEN; CDR2 reads SYDVKM. With 4 bases clipped from V and 0 bases from J, the junction kept 3 bases outside the gene matches. CDR3 region: CASSSGQGSTDTQYF. The CDR3 bases are TGTGCCAGCAGTTCCGGACAGGGAAGCACAGATACGCAGTATTTT.

The chain recombines TRBV2 with TRBJ1-2; the D gene is possibly TRBD1 (6 bases). V dropped 8 bases and J dropped 4 bases, with 14 bases sitting between them. Per germline, CDR1 SNHLY and CDR2 FYNNEI. The CDR3 is 13 amino acids. CDR3 nucleotides: TGTGCCAGCGGCTTACAGGGCAGCTATGGCTACACCTTC. This gives the protein CASGLQGSYGYTF.

This clonotype was counted a few times. The genes are TRBV5-4 and TRBJ2-7; 9 nucleotides match TRBD2. Germline-derived CDR1 and CDR2 are SGHNT and YYREEE (reference sequence). The CDR3 runs to 14 residues. After removal of 1 base from V and 2 bases from J, the junction contained 1 base not matched to a gene. The CDR3 protein is CASSLSGRTYEQYF. In DNA, the CDR3 is TGTGCCAGCAGCTTGAGCGGGAGGACCTACGAGCAGTACTTC.

In its sample, this clonotype was seen many times. The rearrangement uses TRBV20-1 and TRBJ2-1, with D tentatively TRBD1 (6 bases). Trimming took off 6 bases at V and 2 bases at J, with 17 bases between the two ends. Germline CDR1 and CDR2: DFQATT and SNEGSKA (reference sequence). The CDR3 is 15 amino acids. CDR3 in amino acids: CSAERGEGAYNEQFF. The CDR3 nucleotides read TGCAGTGCAGAGAGAGGCGAGGGGGCCTACAATGAGCAGTTCTTC.

This clonotype was picked up many times. The CDR3 region has the DNA TGTGCCAGCAGTTTAGGGTTCGGAGAAAAACTGTTTTTT. This encodes CASSLGFGEKLFF. V usage is TRBV28 and J usage is TRBJ1-4; no firm D call. The germline CDR1 and CDR2 sequences are MDHEN and SYDVKM. The CDR3 spans 13 residues. Trimming removed 2 bases at V and 8 bases at J, with 9 bases between.

This clonotype has ten or more counts. The genes are TRBV7-3 and TRBJ1-2; no clear D gene. The germline V gene encodes CDR1 SGHTA and CDR2 FQGTGA. This CDR3 spans 14 amino acids. Trimming removed 2 bases from V and 3 bases from J, with 10 bases in between. CDR3 nucleotides: TGTGCCAGCAGCTTAGGTTCGACGGACTATGGCTACACCTTC. Translating it yields CASSLGSTDYGYTF.

This clonotype was seen only a few times. The chain is built from TRBV7-2 and TRBJ1-5, with D unclear. V lost 1 base to trimming and J lost 7 bases, with 8 bases between them. The CDR3 spans 13 residues. The germline V gene has CDR1 SGHTA and CDR2 FQGNSA. CDR3 DNA sequence: TGTGCCAGCAGCTTAGACCTGGGGCAGCCCCAGCATTTT. Translation gives CASSLDLGQPQHF. Filled out from reference TRBV7-2 and TRBJ1-5, the complete variable domain reads GAGVSQSPSNKVTEKGKDVELRCDPISGHTALYWYRQSLGQGLEFLIYFQGNSAPDKSGLPSDRFSAERTGGSVSTLTIQRTQQEDSAVYLCASSLDLGQPQHFGDGTRLSIL.

As for this clonotype: A single base separates this from a much larger clone, so it may be a read error. The rearrangement joins TRBV5-1 to TRBJ1-1; TRBD1 might be the D (6 bases). The CDR3 consists of 16 residues. The germline V gene encodes CDR1 SGHRS and CDR2 YFSETQ. The CDR3, as DNA: TGTGCCGGCAGCTACCATGGGGGGGGGCGAGGCACTGAAGCTTTCTTT. Translation: CAGSYHGGGRGTEAFF.

This clonotype was counted ten times or more. The rearrangement joins TRBV11-3 to TRBJ1-1; no firm D call. The CDR3 has 13 amino acids. CDR1 is SGHNT, CDR2 YENEEA, per germline. V dropped 2 bases and J dropped 11 bases, with 15 bases sitting between them. The CDR3 sequence: CASSLFASETAFF. CDR3 coding DNA: TGTGCCAGCAGCTTATTTGCGAGTGAGACGGCTTTCTTT.

The genes are TRBV7-3 and TRBJ2-2, with 9 bases that match TRBD2. With V trimmed by 2 bases and J by 6 bases, 4 bases remained unmatched. Germline loops: CDR1 SGHTA, CDR2 FQGTGA. The CDR3 has 15 amino acids. For the CDR3, the DNA is TGTGCCAGCAGCTTAGGGACTAGCCGGGCCGGGGAGCTGTTTTTT. Translating it yields CASSLGTSRAGELFF.

This clonotype was observed at least ten times. This sequence joins TRBV27 and TRBJ2-7; D is possibly TRBD2 (6 bases). With 10 bases removed from V and 3 bases from J, the gap between germline ends came to 13 bases. The germline CDR1 and CDR2 sequences are MNHEY and SMNVEV (reference sequence). The CDR3 spans 12 residues. CDR3 region: CATGGPLYEQYF. The CDR3 DNA is TGTGCCACCGGGGGTCCACTCTACGAGCAGTACTTC.

V gene TRBV10-3 combines with J gene TRBJ2-2; D is possibly TRBD1 or TRBD2 (6 bases each). The V gene lost 11 bases and the J gene lost 2 bases, with 15 bases spanning the gap. This CDR3 has 14 residues. Germline lookup yields CDR1 ENHRY and CDR2 SYGVKD. The CDR3: CASTRDTNTGELFF. In DNA form, the CDR3 reads TGTGCCTCGACTAGGGACACCAACACCGGGGAGCTGTTTTTT.

The V gene is TRBV4-1, the J gene TRBJ2-1; TRBD2 aligns across 14 bases. The germline V gene has CDR1 MGHRA and CDR2 YSYEKL. V lost 7 bases and J lost 6; bases outside the gene matches: 5. The length of the CDR3 is 15 residues. CDR3 amino acids: CASTMTSGRANEQFF. CDR3 sequence (DNA): TGCGCCAGCACGATGACTAGCGGGAGGGCCAATGAGCAGTTCTTC.

This clonotype was detected many times. The chain recombines TRBV7-3 with TRBJ2-1; 15 bases fit TRBD2. The CDR3 is 16 amino acids. Germline lookup yields CDR1 SGHTA and CDR2 FQGTGA. Losses at the gene ends were 0 bases for V and 6 bases for J; bases not matched to a gene: 0. The CDR3 is CASSLTGLAGGNEQFF. DNA for the CDR3: TGTGCCAGCAGCTTAACGGGACTAGCGGGGGGCAATGAGCAGTTCTTC.

This clonotype was counted only a few times. The V call is TRBV5-1, the J call TRBJ2-5; 12 nucleotides line up with TRBD1. The V segment lost 3 bases and the J segment 6 bases; nucleotides outside the gene matches: 6. The CDR3 contains 15 residues. Germline lookup yields CDR1 SGHRS and CDR2 YFSETQ. CDR3 residues: CASSSGTGGRKTQYF. CDR3 in DNA: TGCGCCAGCAGCTCCGGGACAGGGGGCAGGAAGACCCAGTACTTC.

The chain carries TRBV15 and TRBJ1-5; the D gene is possibly TRBD1 (5 bases). This CDR3 is 19 amino acids long. Germline loops: CDR1 LNHNV, CDR2 YYDKDF (reference sequence). V was clipped by 4 bases and J by 0 bases, with 22 bases between them. The DNA of the CDR3 is TGTGCCACCAGCACCTCGCCTCTTTTCAGGGAAGATAGCAATCAGCCCCAGCATTTT. Its protein is CATSTSPLFREDSNQPQHF. The whole variable domain, filled in from reference TRBV15 and TRBJ1-5, reads DAMVIQNPRYQVTQFGKPVTLSCSQTLNHNVMYWYQQKSSQAPKLLFHYYDKDFNNEADTPDNFQSRRPNTSFCFLDIRSPGLGDTAMYLCATSTSPLFREDSNQPQHFGDGTRLSIL.

The rearrangement joins TRBV29-1 to TRBJ2-3; TRBD2 matches 10 bases. This CDR3 contains 14 residues. The trim removed 5 bases at V and 1 base at J, leaving 3 bases unmatched. The germline CDR1 and CDR2 sequences are SQVTM and ANQGSEA. DNA of the CDR3: TGCAGCGTTTACGGGACTAGCGGCACAGATACGCAGTATTTT. It translates to CSVYGTSGTDTQYF.

The sample holds a few counts of this clonotype. The rearrangement joins TRBV6-5 to TRBJ2-2; a possible D gene is TRBD1 (5 bases). The length of the CDR3 is 16 residues. V was clipped by 2 bases and J by 4 bases, with 14 bases between them. Germline CDR1 is MNHEY and CDR2 is SVGAGI. The CDR3 sequence: CASSYENPGLTGELFF. The CDR3 DNA follows: TGTGCCAGCAGTTACGAAAATCCAGGGCTCACCGGGGAGCTGTTTTTT.

The sample holds many counts of this clonotype. V and J are TRBV7-6 and TRBJ2-7; 7 bases agree with TRBD2. This CDR3 region has 15 residues. Germline V gives CDR1 SGHVS, CDR2 FNYEAQ. J lost 2 bases, V lost 5 bases, and 9 bases had no gene match. CDR3 sequence reads: CASSNPGRKTYEQYF. The CDR3 region has the DNA TGTGCCAGCAGCAACCCCGGGAGGAAGACCTACGAGCAGTACTTC. The full variable domain, completed using reference TRBV7-6 and TRBJ2-7, is GAGVSQSPRYKVTKRGQDVALRCDPISGHVSLYWYRQALGQGPEFLTYFNYEAQQDKSGLPNDRFSAERPEGSISTLTIQRTEQRDSAMYRCASSNPGRKTYEQYFGPGTRLTVT.

This clonotype was seen repeatedly, ten times or more. This chain uses TRBV3-1 with TRBJ1-2, with 8 bases lining up with TRBD1. This CDR3 is built from 17 residues. Germline CDR1 is LGHDT and CDR2 is YNNKEL (reference sequence). V trimming: 2 bases; J trimming: 0 bases; junction bases outside the gene matches: 8. CDR3 protein: CASSQRYQGAPNYGYTF. The CDR3 DNA sequence: TGTGCCAGCAGCCAAAGGTACCAGGGGGCGCCTAACTATGGCTACACCTTC.

The gene calls are TRBV30 and TRBJ2-4, with D tentatively TRBD2 (6 bases). The CDR3 loop spans 13 amino acids. Trimming pared 1 base from V and 3 bases from J, leaving 7 bases between. CDR1 and CDR2 from the germline V gene are GTSNPN and SVGIG (reference sequence). The CDR3 is CAWSAGSKNIQYF. CDR3 coding DNA: TGTGCCTGGAGTGCCGGGAGCAAAAACATTCAGTACTTC.

The chain employs TRBV7-2 and TRBJ2-7; 7 bases are a match to TRBD1. Losses at the gene ends were 3 bases for V and 2 bases for J; bases not matched to a gene: 4. The CDR3 length is 14 residues. Per the germline V gene, CDR1 is SGHTA and CDR2 is FQGNSA. The CDR3: CASSLGQSTYEQYF. The CDR3 nucleotides are TGTGCCAGCAGCTTGGGACAGTCGACCTACGAGCAGTACTTC.

The chain carries TRBV7-2 and TRBJ2-3, with 16 positions matching TRBD2. CDR1 is SGHTA and CDR2 is FQGNSA in the germline V gene. There are 17 residues in the CDR3. The V and J ends lost 5 bases and 4 bases, in that order; junction bases with no gene match: 6. This CDR3 is CASSPGLAGGTADTQYF. The CDR3 DNA sequence: TGTGCCAGCAGCCCGGGACTAGCGGGAGGGACGGCAGATACGCAGTATTTT.

In its sample, this clonotype was seen a few times. This chain joins TRBV6-5 and TRBJ1-6; tentative D call: TRBD1 (5 bases). The CDR3 has 16 residues. Germline CDR1 is MNHEY and CDR2 is SVGAGI. Trimming shortened V by 0 bases and J by 9 bases, and 15 bases separated the two germline ends. In nucleotides, the CDR3 is TGTGCCAGCAGTTACTCGTTATCCAGGGTATCTTCACCCCTCCACTTT. Encoded protein: CASSYSLSRVSSPLHF.

This clonotype was seen repeatedly, ten times or more. The chain couples TRBV20-1 to TRBJ2-5; 7 nucleotides line up with TRBD1. This CDR3 is built from 14 residues. From germline, CDR1 is DFQATT and CDR2 SNEGSKA (reference sequence). V gave up 1 base and J gave up 5 bases; unmatched junction bases: 7. CDR3 coding DNA: TGCAGTGCTAGAGGGGGGACAGCGATGGAGACCCAGTACTTC. This translates into CSARGGTAMETQYF.

The sample holds many counts of this clonotype. The chain joins TRBV9 to TRBJ1-1; D is possibly TRBD1 (5 bases). The CDR3 loop spans 14 amino acids. The V and J ends lost 2 bases and 4 bases respectively, with 12 bases between them. Germline loops: CDR1 SGDLS, CDR2 YYNGEE. Written as DNA, the CDR3 is TGTGCCAGCAGCGTTGGGGCCCTGGGCACTGAAGCTTTCTTT. It encodes CASSVGALGTEAFF. Variable domain in full (rest from reference TRBV9 and TRBJ1-1): DSGVTQTPKHLITATGQRVTLRCSPRSGDLSVYWYQQSLDQGLQFLIQYYNGEERAKGNILERFSAQQFPDLHSELNLSSLELGDSALYFCASSVGALGTEAFFGQGTRLTVV.

This clonotype has at least ten counts. The chain joins TRBV7-2 to TRBJ2-1, with 15 bases that match TRBD2. Germline V lookup: CDR1 SGHTA, CDR2 FQGNSA. The CDR3 has 15 amino acids. Trimming cost V 5 bases and J 7 bases; bases outside gene matches: 3. The CDR3 protein is CASSRGTSGRNEQFF. DNA of the CDR3: TGTGCCAGCAGCCGTGGGACTAGCGGGAGGAATGAGCAGTTCTTC.